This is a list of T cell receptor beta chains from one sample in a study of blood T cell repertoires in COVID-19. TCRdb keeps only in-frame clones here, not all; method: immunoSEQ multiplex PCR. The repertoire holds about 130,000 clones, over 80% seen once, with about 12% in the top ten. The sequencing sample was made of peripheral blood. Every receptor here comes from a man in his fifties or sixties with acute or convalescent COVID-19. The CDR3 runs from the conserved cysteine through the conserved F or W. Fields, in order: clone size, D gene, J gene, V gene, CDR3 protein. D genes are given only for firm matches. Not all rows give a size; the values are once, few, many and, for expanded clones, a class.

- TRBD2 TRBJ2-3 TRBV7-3 CASSLYWGGTDTQYF
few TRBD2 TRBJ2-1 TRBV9 CASSVAAGGHEQFF
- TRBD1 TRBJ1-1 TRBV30 CAWSPGQMNTEAFF
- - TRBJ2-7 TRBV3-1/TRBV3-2 CASSPRDLSYEQYF
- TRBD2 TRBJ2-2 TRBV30 CAWGRGGDTGELFF
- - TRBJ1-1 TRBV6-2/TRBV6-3 CASSYSGGDAFF
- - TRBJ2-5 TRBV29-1 CSVDPGQETQYF
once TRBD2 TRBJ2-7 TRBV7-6 CASSKEELAASYEQYF
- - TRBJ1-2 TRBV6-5 CASSYQGGGDYGYTF
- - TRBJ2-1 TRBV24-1 CATSEPPGGGAGNEQFF
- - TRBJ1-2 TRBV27 CASSLSRYYGYTF
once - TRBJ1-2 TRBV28 CASSFSNYGYTF
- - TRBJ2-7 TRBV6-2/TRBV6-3 CASSYGLGYRYEQYF
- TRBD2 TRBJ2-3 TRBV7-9 CASSLAGGPVDTQYF
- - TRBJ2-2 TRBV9 CASSAGSGGYTGELFF
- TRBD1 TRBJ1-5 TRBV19 CASSADGTVWSNQPQHF
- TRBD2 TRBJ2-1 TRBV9 CASSAGTSGSNEQFF
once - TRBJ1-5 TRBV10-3 CAISEGREQPQHF
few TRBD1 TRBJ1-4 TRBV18 CASSRIQGAFNEKLFF
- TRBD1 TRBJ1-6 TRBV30 CAWSAGQVLLGDSPLHF
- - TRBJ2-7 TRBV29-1 CSVASGYEQYF
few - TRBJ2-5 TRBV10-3 CAISESRTSEETQYF
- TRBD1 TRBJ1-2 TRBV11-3 CANLKGSPDRDDYGYTF
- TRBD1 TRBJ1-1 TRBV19 CASREKDRLTEAFF
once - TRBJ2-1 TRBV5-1 CASSFLGGAYNEQFF
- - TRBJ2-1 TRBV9 CASSVGEVLSNEQFF
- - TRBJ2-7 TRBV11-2 CASSLQGYEQYF
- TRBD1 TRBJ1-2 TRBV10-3 CAISGARGQVNYGYTF
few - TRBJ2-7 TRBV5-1 CASSSSLGYEQYF
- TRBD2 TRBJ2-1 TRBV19 CASTVTSGIVNEQFF
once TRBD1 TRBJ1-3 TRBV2 CASSQGGQGISGNTIYF
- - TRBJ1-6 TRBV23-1 CASSQSAGEVDSPLHF
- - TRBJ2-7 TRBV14 CASSEREAIEQYF
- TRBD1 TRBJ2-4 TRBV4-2 CASSQAGTENIQYF
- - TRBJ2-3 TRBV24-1 CATSDPAGPEAQYF